Below, 24 T cell receptor beta chains from the same sample are listed, as sequenced in a study of response to subunit inactivated influenza vaccine. TCRdb called the RT-PCR reads again in MiXCR, with one record for every CDR3 protein. The repertoire has a few hundred thousand distinct CDR3 sequences, 14% of them found once; the top ten carry roughly 10%. The sequenced sample was PBMCs from blood, obtained roughly 12 days after vaccination. These receptors all stem from a middle-aged man who received an inactivated influenza vaccine.

This clonotype appeared many times. The chain combines TRBV9 with TRBJ2-5; D is tentatively TRBD1 or TRBD2 (5 bases each). There are 14 residues in the CDR3. Germline V gene data show CDR1 as SGDLS and CDR2 as YYNGEE. V dropped 2 bases and J dropped 5 bases, with 13 bases sitting between them. For the CDR3, the DNA is TGTGCCAGCAGCGTCGGGACCCTCGGCGAGACCCAGTACTTC. Translation: CASSVGTLGETQYF. Drawing the rest from reference TRBV9 and TRBJ2-5, the complete variable domain is DSGVTQTPKHLITATGQRVTLRCSPRSGDLSVYWYQQSLDQGLQFLIQYYNGEERAKGNILERFSAQQFPDLHSELNLSSLELGDSALYFCASSVGTLGETQYFGPGTRLLVL.

V usage is TRBV20-1 and J usage is TRBJ2-7, with 9 bases fitting TRBD1. From germline, CDR1 is DFQATT and CDR2 SNEGSKA (reference sequence). CDR3 length: 17 residues. With V trimmed by 2 bases and J by 3 bases, 14 bases remained unmatched. The CDR3 DNA sequence: TGCAGTGCTAGACCCCTCCCCCGGCGGACAGGGGACTACGAGCAGTACTTC. Translating gives CSARPLPRRTGDYEQYF.

This chain links TRBV5-1 with TRBJ1-2; D is ambiguous. Deletions cut 4 bases from V and 4 bases from J, with 11 bases between. Germline CDR1 is SGHRS and CDR2 is YFSETQ. The CDR3 sequence is 13 residues long. The CDR3 DNA follows: TGCGCCAGCAGCCCCGCCGAGCGCTATGGCTACACCTTC. Its protein is CASSPAERYGYTF.

This clonotype was seen a handful of times. The rearrangement links TRBV6-5 to TRBJ2-1; D is possibly TRBD1 (5 bases). CDR1 is MNHEY, CDR2 SVGAGI, per germline. The CDR3 has 17 residues. Deletions cut 0 bases from V and 3 bases from J, with 15 bases between. The CDR3 sequence: CASSYSKGQGYYNEQFF. CDR3 in DNA: TGTGCCAGCAGTTACTCGAAGGGGCAGGGTTACTACAATGAGCAGTTCTTC.

This clonotype was seen a handful of times. The J gene is TRBJ2-1, the V gene TRBV7-2; D is unresolved. V was shortened by 3 bases and J by 12 bases, with 24 bases between the two germline ends. Germline V gives CDR1 SGHTA, CDR2 FQGNSA. The CDR3 runs 16 residues. Here the CDR3 reads CASSFFSVTMKGRQFF. In DNA form, the CDR3 reads TGTGCCAGCAGCTTCTTTAGTGTTACAATGAAAGGACGGCAGTTCTTC. The full variable domain, in which reference TRBV7-2 and TRBJ2-1 provide the parts outside the CDR3, is GAGVSQSPSNKVTEKGKDVELRCDPISGHTALYWYRQSLGQGLEFLIYFQGNSAPDKSGLPSDRFSAERTGGSVSTLTIQRTQQEDSAVYLCASSFFSVTMKGRQFFGPGTRLTVL.

In this sample, this clonotype turned up many times. The J gene is TRBJ1-4, the V gene TRBV20-1, with 9 bases lining up with TRBD1. The CDR3 sequence is 18 residues long. Germline V lookup: CDR1 DFQATT, CDR2 SNEGSKA (reference sequence). V gave up 0 bases and J gave up 0 bases; unmatched junction bases: 8. CDR3 region: CSARDLGTGSATNEKLFF. DNA for the CDR3: TGCAGTGCTAGAGATTTGGGGACAGGGAGTGCAACTAATGAAAAACTGTTTTTT.

There are a few counts of this clonotype. The J gene is TRBJ1-5, the V gene TRBV3-1, with D perhaps matching TRBD1 (6 bases). This CDR3 is 13 amino acids long. Trimming took off 2 bases at V and 7 bases at J, with 9 bases between the two ends. Per the germline V gene, CDR1 is LGHDT and CDR2 is YNNKEL (reference sequence). For the CDR3, the DNA is TGTGCCAGCAGCCAAAACAGGGACCAGCCCCAGCATTTT. Amino acids: CASSQNRDQPQHF.

The chain employs TRBV28 and TRBJ2-5, with a tentative D call TRBD2 (6 bases). The CDR3 is made up of 12 amino acids. V lost 9 bases to trimming and J lost 7 bases, with 15 bases between them. The germline V gene has CDR1 MDHEN and CDR2 SYDVKM. CDR3 DNA sequence: TGTGCCAGTCTAGCGCCTCCAGGGACCCAGTACTTC. This sequence encodes CASLAPPGTQYF.

J is TRBJ2-4 and V is TRBV4-3; 8 nucleotides agree with TRBD2. The junction had 5 bases not matched to a gene; V was cut back by 1 base and J by 6 bases. Germline CDR1 reads LGHNA; CDR2 reads YSLEER. This CDR3 comprises 15 residues. The CDR3 DNA reads TGCGCCAGCAGCCAAGTTTGGGGACTAGGAAACATTCAGTACTTC. Protein: CASSQVWGLGNIQYF.

This clonotype was picked up many times. The chain recombines TRBV9 with TRBJ2-2, with TRBD2 identical over 14 bases. The J segment lost 3 bases and the V segment lost 7 bases, leaving 5 bases of the junction unmatched. CDR3 length: 16 residues. Germline assignment: CDR1 SGDLS and CDR2 YYNGEE. Here the CDR3 DNA reads TGTGCCAGCGGGACTAGCGGGAGTCAGGACACCGGGGAGCTGTTTTTT. Residues: CASGTSGSQDTGELFF.

The chain joins TRBV20-1 to TRBJ2-3, with D unresolved. The CDR3 covers 12 residues. CDR1 and CDR2 (germline): DFQATT, SNEGSKA (reference sequence). V was clipped by 7 bases and J by 0 bases, with 8 bases between them. Here the CDR3 DNA reads TGCAGTGTCTGGGGTAGCACAGATACGCAGTATTTT. Translation: CSVWGSTDTQYF.

This clonotype was seen many times. Written as DNA, the CDR3 is TGTGCCAGCAGCCTAAATAATGATCAGCCCCAGCATTTT. This codes for CASSLNNDQPQHF. The chain recombines TRBV11-1 with TRBJ1-5; unclear D gene. The germline V gene encodes CDR1 SGHAT and CDR2 FQDESV (reference sequence). Deletions cut 5 bases from V and 5 bases from J, with 10 bases between. CDR3 length equals 13 residues.

The chain is built from TRBV3-1 and TRBJ1-2, with D possibly being TRBD1 (6 bases). Germline CDR1 LGHDT, CDR2 YNNKEL (reference sequence). The CDR3 loop spans 14 amino acids. The V gene lost 4 bases and the J gene lost 8 bases, with 17 bases spanning the gap. The CDR3 DNA reads as TGTGCCAGCAGCCGAACGGGGGGGCGAGGAGGCTACACCTTC. Its protein product is CASSRTGGRGGYTF.

This clonotype was observed a handful of times. The CDR3 region has the DNA TGCGCCAGCAGCACCGGACAGGGTGGTGCAGATACGCAGTATTTT. Protein sequence: CASSTGQGGADTQYF. The rearrangement links TRBV5-1 to TRBJ2-3, with 8 bases aligning to TRBD1. Trimming took 4 bases from V and 4 from J; bases not matched to a gene: 8. Germline V gene data show CDR1 as SGHRS and CDR2 as YFSETQ. This CDR3 has 15 residues.

V gene TRBV29-1 combines with J gene TRBJ2-7; possibly TRBD1 for D (5 bases). The CDR3 covers 13 residues. Per germline, CDR1 SQVTM and CDR2 ANQGSEA. The V gene lost 4 bases and the J gene lost 2 bases, with 12 bases spanning the gap. The CDR3 sequence is CSVVDSLTYEQYF. DNA of the CDR3: TGCAGCGTTGTTGACAGCTTGACCTACGAGCAGTACTTC.

The chain combines TRBV29-1 with TRBJ2-1, with D maybe TRBD2 (6 bases). The V gene lost 8 bases and the J gene lost 1 base, with 12 bases spanning the gap. CDR1 and CDR2 (germline): SQVTM, ANQGSEA. The CDR3 extends over 13 amino acids. CDR3: CSSLGGSYNEQFF. The CDR3 coding sequence is TGCAGCTCACTTGGGGGGTCCTACAATGAGCAGTTCTTC.

This clonotype was found a few times. V is TRBV19 and J is TRBJ2-4; D is undetermined. From germline, CDR1 is LNHDA and CDR2 SQIVND (reference sequence). Trimming cost V 6 bases and J 0 bases, with 15 bases left between them. The CDR3 has 16 amino acids. The DNA of the CDR3 is TGTGCCAGTAGCCCGGACGTGTGGCTAGCCAAAAACATTCAGTACTTC. As protein: CASSPDVWLAKNIQYF.

CDR3 in amino acids: CASSGRVTGELFF. CDR3 nucleotides: TGCGCCAGCAGTGGCAGGGTTACCGGGGAGCTGTTTTTT. V and J are TRBV10-1 and TRBJ2-2; TRBD1 might be the D (5 bases). V was clipped by 4 bases and J by 5 bases, with 8 bases between them. Germline V CDR1 and CDR2: WNHNN, SYGVQD (reference sequence). The CDR3 extends over 13 amino acids.

The rearrangement uses TRBV12-3 or TRBV12-4 and TRBJ1-3; D remains unclear. This CDR3 is 15 amino acids long. V lost 8 bases, J lost 0 bases, and 14 bases lay in between. The CDR3 protein is CASGLDGGSGNTIYF. DNA of the CDR3: TGTGCCAGCGGGCTGGACGGCGGCTCTGGAAACACCATATATTTT.

The chain couples TRBV27 to TRBJ1-6; possible D gene TRBD1, 6 bases. The CDR3 runs to 14 residues. Trimming left V 2 bases short and J 10 bases short, with 12 bases between. The germline V gene has CDR1 MNHEY and CDR2 SMNVEV (reference sequence). CDR3 DNA: TGTGCCAGCAGTTTAGGGGGCATGGGGTCACCCCTCCACTTT. Translating it yields CASSLGGMGSPLHF.

V gene TRBV21-1 combines with J gene TRBJ1-1. TRBV21-1 is listed as a pseudogene. The CDR3 runs 14 residues. The chain's CDR3 is CASSMGSENTEAFF. The CDR3, as DNA: TGTGCCAGCAGCATGGGGTCAGAAAACACTGAAGCTTTCTTT.

This clonotype was detected a few times. The J gene is TRBJ2-7, the V gene TRBV10-3, with 7 bases matching TRBD2. The CDR3 contains 13 residues. V lost 6 bases and J lost 4; bases outside the gene matches: 6. Per the germline V gene, CDR1 is ENHRY and CDR2 is SYGVKD. CDR3 DNA sequence: TGTGCCATCAGCCCGGGCGGGAGTTACGAGCAGTACTTC. This encodes CAISPGGSYEQYF.

This clonotype has just a few counts. V and J are TRBV29-1 and TRBJ2-5, with 8 bases aligning to TRBD2. CDR1 is SQVTM and CDR2 is ANQGSEA in the germline V gene. The CDR3 extends over 13 amino acids. The trim removed 6 bases at V and 7 bases at J, leaving 10 bases unmatched. The CDR3 region is CSVSTSGPRTQYF. The CDR3 coding sequence is TGCAGCGTATCCACTAGCGGCCCTCGGACCCAGTACTTC.

The chain has TRBV20-1 and TRBJ2-5; 9 bases align to TRBD2. This CDR3 is 16 amino acids long. V was clipped by 5 bases and J by 5 bases; unmatched bases: 15. Germline V gene lookup returns CDR1 DFQATT and CDR2 SNEGSKA (reference sequence). CDR3 nucleotides: TGCAGTGCTGCAACGGAATTAGCGGGAGCTGCGGAGACCCAGTACTTC. This gives the protein CSAATELAGAAETQYF.